One sample yielded the 21 T cell receptor beta chains listed below, sequenced in a study of CD4 T cells in relation to SARS-CoV-2 and coronaviruses. TCRdb's table, derived via immunoSEQ multiplex PCR, lists solely in-frame clones and lacks some. The repertoire holds 35,000 or so clones, with around three quarters as singletons. For these TCRs, the target antigens are not known. The sequencing sample was made of memory CD4+ T cells from PBMCs, cultured in vitro. These receptors came from an adult with COVID-19.

The genes are TRBV5-1 and TRBJ2-1; 7 positions match TRBD2. CDR1 is SGHRS, CDR2 YFSETQ, per germline. This CDR3 contains 15 residues. V lost 0 bases to trimming and J lost 7 bases; unmatched junction nucleotides: 7. This CDR3 reads CASSLGASGINEQFF. The CDR3, as DNA: TGCGCCAGCAGCTTGGGGGCTAGCGGAATTAATGAGCAGTTCTTC.

This clone was counted only a few times. The chain employs TRBV7-2 and TRBJ2-7, with TRBD2 identical over 7 bases. The CDR3 spans 17 residues. V gave up 3 bases and J gave up 2 bases; unmatched junction bases: 13. Germline V gene sequence: CDR1 SGHTA, CDR2 FQGNSA. The CDR3 DNA is TGTGCCAGCAGCTTGGGTCAGTTGGGAGGGCGCGCCTACGAGCAGTACTTC. Translated, it gives CASSLGQLGGRAYEQYF. Together with reference TRBV7-2 and TRBJ2-7, the CDR3 gives the full variable domain: GAGVSQSPSNKVTEKGKDVELRCDPISGHTALYWYRQSLGQGLEFLIYFQGNSAPDKSGLPSDRFSAERTGGSVSTLTIQRTQQEDSAVYLCASSLGQLGGRAYEQYFGPGTRLTVT.

The gene calls are TRBV6-5 and TRBJ1-5, with no clear D. Germline V gene sequence: CDR1 MNHEY, CDR2 SVGAGI. This CDR3 has 13 amino acids. V was shortened by 8 bases and J by 4 bases, with 12 bases between the two germline ends. CDR3 sequence (DNA): TGTGCCAGCGTAGCAGGACCGAATCAGCCCCAGCATTTT. Its protein product is CASVAGPNQPQHF.

The chain recombines TRBV5-4 with TRBJ2-2, with TRBD1 matching 12 bases. V lost 5 bases, J lost 4 bases, and 6 bases stayed unmatched. The CDR3 is 16 residues long. Germline V gives CDR1 SGHNT, CDR2 YYREEE (reference sequence). This CDR3 reads CASRKGDRGLTGELFF. The CDR3 DNA follows: TGTGCCAGCAGGAAGGGGGACAGGGGGCTCACCGGGGAGCTGTTTTTT.

V gene TRBV7-6 combines with J gene TRBJ2-1, with TRBD2 matching 7 bases. This CDR3 has 15 residues. V shed 5 bases, J shed 2 bases, and the junction held 6 bases outside the gene matches. Per the germline V gene, CDR1 is SGHVS and CDR2 is FNYEAQ. CDR3 DNA: TGTGCCAGCAGCGATGGGACTACCCCCTACAATGAGCAGTTCTTC. Amino acid sequence: CASSDGTTPYNEQFF.

The rearrangement links TRBV6-6 to TRBJ2-3, with D uncertain. Deletions cut 2 bases from V and 4 bases from J, with 7 bases between. Germline loops: CDR1 MNHNY, CDR2 SVGAGI (reference sequence). The CDR3 loop spans 13 amino acids. The CDR3 loop reads CASSYGVADTQYF. The DNA of the CDR3 is TGTGCCAGCAGTTACGGGGTCGCAGATACGCAGTATTTT.

This rearrangement joins TRBV12-3 or TRBV12-4 to TRBJ1-2; weak D call: TRBD1 (5 bases). Trimming cost V 6 bases and J 4 bases, with 12 bases left between them. The CDR3 has 13 residues. CDR3 in DNA: TGTGCCAGCAGCCCAACAGGCTCCTATGGCTACACCTTC. It specifies CASSPTGSYGYTF.

V is TRBV7-7 and J is TRBJ2-5, with 9 bases aligning to TRBD1. V lost 4 bases to trimming and J lost 2 bases; unmatched junction nucleotides: 5. The CDR3 is 15 residues long. Germline assignment: CDR1 SSHAT and CDR2 FNYEAQ (reference sequence). CDR3 sequence (DNA): TGTGCCAGCAGCTCCCGACAGGGGGTTCAAGAGACCCAGTACTTC. Residues: CASSSRQGVQETQYF.

This clone was seen only a few times. The rearrangement uses TRBV7-3 and TRBJ1-2, with D hard to call. The V gene lost 6 bases and the J gene lost 7 bases, with 12 bases spanning the gap. The V gene's germline CDR1 is SGHTA and CDR2 FQGTGA. This CDR3 has 12 amino acids. Written as DNA, the CDR3 is TGTGCCAGCAGTTTGGACGGAGTTGGCTACACCTTC. Its translation is CASSLDGVGYTF. Full variable domain (missing parts from reference TRBV7-3 and TRBJ1-2): GAGVSQTPSNKVTEKGKYVELRCDPISGHTALYWYRQSLGQGPEFLIYFQGTGAADDSGLPNDRFFAVRPEGSVSTLKIQRTERGDSAVYLCASSLDGVGYTFGSGTRLTVV.

This clone was recorded a few times. DNA for the CDR3: TGTGCCAGCAGTGAAAGGCCGTCGAGCGGGGGCGGAGGTCACTATGGCTACACCTTC. Translation gives CASSERPSSGGGGHYGYTF. This chain uses TRBV6-1 with TRBJ1-2; the D gene is possibly TRBD1 (6 bases). The V gene lost 2 bases and the J gene lost 3 bases, with 25 bases spanning the gap. Germline V gives CDR1 MNHNS, CDR2 SASEGT. The CDR3 totals 19 residues.

This clone is categorized as medium-sized. The rearrangement joins TRBV28 to TRBJ1-6, with D tentatively TRBD1 (6 bases). Between the trimmed V and J ends, which lost 8 bases and 7 bases, there was a span of 12 bases. The CDR3 runs 13 residues. Germline V gives CDR1 MDHEN, CDR2 SYDVKM. As DNA, the CDR3 is TGTGCCAGCCTAGACAGGTGGAATTCACCCCTCCACTTT. Protein product: CASLDRWNSPLHF.

V usage is TRBV7-2 and J usage is TRBJ2-4, with no clear D. CDR1 and CDR2 (germline): SGHTA, FQGNSA. V was pared by 3 bases and J by 0 bases, with 12 bases between. This CDR3 region has 16 residues. In DNA, the CDR3 is TGTGCCAGCAGCTTCCGACGGCAACTAGCCAAAAACATTCAGTACTTC. Protein sequence: CASSFRRQLAKNIQYF. The entire variable domain, with the rest obtained from reference TRBV7-2 and TRBJ2-4, is as follows: GAGVSQSPSNKVTEKGKDVELRCDPISGHTALYWYRQSLGQGLEFLIYFQGNSAPDKSGLPSDRFSAERTGGSVSTLTIQRTQQEDSAVYLCASSFRRQLAKNIQYFGAGTRLSVL.

Turning to this clone: A junction boundary mismatches the germline segment, possibly from a read error. The rearrangement links TRBV7-7 to TRBJ2-3; TRBD1 is a possible D gene (6 bases). The length of the CDR3 is 14 residues. Germline V gives CDR1 SSHAT, CDR2 FNYEAQ (reference sequence). The CDR3: CASSPGQFTDTQYF. CDR3 coding DNA: TGTGCTAGCAGCCCAGGACAGTTTACAGATACGCAGTATTTT.

In its sample, this clone was seen once. The V gene is TRBV5-1, the J gene TRBJ2-7; D remains ambiguous. Germline loops: CDR1 SGHRS, CDR2 YFSETQ. The CDR3 runs to 14 residues. V lost 1 base and J lost 2, with 10 bases in between. The DNA of the CDR3 is TGCGCCAGCAGCTTGAATGATGGGCCCTACGAGCAGTACTTC. Encoded protein: CASSLNDGPYEQYF.

The CDR3 DNA sequence: TGTGCCAGCAGTTACTGGTCCGGGGTCACTGAAGCTTTCTTT. Its protein product is CASSYWSGVTEAFF. The chain is built from TRBV6-5 and TRBJ1-1; D is unclear. V lost 1 base and J 4 bases, leaving 10 bases between the germline ends. This CDR3 has 14 residues. Germline V gene lookup returns CDR1 MNHEY and CDR2 SVGAGI.

This clone came up a few times. The J gene is TRBJ1-2, the V gene TRBV3-1 (or the pseudogene TRBV3-2); D is unclear. The CDR3 is made up of 12 amino acids. The V and J ends lost 3 bases and 6 bases respectively, with 8 bases between them. CDR1 and CDR2 from the germline V gene are LGHDT and YNNKEL (reference sequence). The CDR3 here is CASSHGSDGYTF. The DNA for the CDR3 is TGTGCCAGCAGCCACGGAAGTGATGGCTACACCTTC.

V and J are TRBV20-1 and TRBJ2-1, with D perhaps being TRBD1 or TRBD2 (5 bases each). This CDR3 has 11 amino acids. Deletions cut 2 bases from V and 12 bases from J, with 11 bases between. Germline CDR1 and CDR2: DFQATT and SNEGSKA (reference sequence). The DNA of the CDR3 is TGCAGTGCTAGAAGGCCTGGGGGGCAGTTCTTC. It translates to CSARRPGGQFF.

This clone was detected only a few times. The chain uses TRBV6-2 or TRBV6-3 and TRBJ1-5, with 9 bases fitting TRBD1. In germline, CDR1 is MNHEY, CDR2 SVGEGT. The V and J ends lost 5 bases and 6 bases, in that order; junction bases with no gene match: 5. The CDR3 has 14 amino acids. This CDR3 is CASSRTGEPQPQHF. DNA of the CDR3: TGTGCCAGCAGTCGGACAGGGGAACCTCAGCCCCAGCATTTT.

The count of this clone is one. This sequence joins TRBV10-3 and TRBJ2-1, with TRBD2 matching over 13 bases. Germline-derived CDR1 and CDR2 are ENHRY and SYGVKD. CDR3 length: 13 residues. Trimming took 8 bases from V and 6 from J; bases not matched to a gene: 1. This chain's CDR3 is CAIGTSGTNEQFF. CDR3 DNA: TGTGCCATCGGGACTAGCGGGACCAATGAGCAGTTCTTC.

The gene calls are TRBV29-1 and TRBJ1-4, with 9 positions matching TRBD1. J was trimmed by 7 bases and V by 5 bases; bases with no gene match: 5. CDR1 and CDR2 (germline): SQVTM, ANQGSEA. This CDR3 is 13 amino acids long. The CDR3 sequence is CSVSRDRAEKLFF. The CDR3 bases are TGCAGCGTTAGCCGGGACAGGGCTGAAAAACTGTTTTTT.

The chain links TRBV7-9 to TRBJ2-1, with D possibly TRBD1 on 6 matching bases. Germline assignment: CDR1 SEHNR and CDR2 FQNEAQ (reference sequence). The CDR3 is 15 amino acids. The V and J ends lost 5 bases and 6 bases respectively, with 17 bases between them. The CDR3 region is CASSPQGQPGNEQFF. The CDR3 DNA reads as TGTGCCAGCAGCCCACAGGGTCAGCCGGGCAATGAGCAGTTCTTC.